This T cell receptor beta chain was captured in a study of T cells in Graves' hyperthyroidism and ophthalmopathy. The CDR3 runs to 14 residues. Germline loops: CDR1 SEHNR, CDR2 FQNEAQ (reference sequence). Trimming cost V 6 bases and J 4 bases; bases outside gene matches: 7. Amplified TCR beta CDR3 regions came from RNA transcripts. The HTBI primer set served for first-round RT-PCR of the TCR CDR3. Each CDR3 protein is one row after TCRdb ran MiXCR on the multiplex PCR reads. The data hold 660,000 or so distinct CDR3 sequences, with nearly 45% observed a single time. The receptor was derived from an adult man with Graves' disease, either hyperthyroidism or ophthalmopathy (not recorded which). The chain is built from TRBV7-9 and TRBJ2-7; TRBD1 matches at 9 bases. The sequencing sample was made of peripheral blood or thyroid tissue (not recorded which). CDR3 nucleotides: TGTGCCAGCAGAAAGAGGACAGGGGATTACGAGCAGTACTTC. Its protein is CASRKRTGDYEQYF.